This entry lists 5 T cell receptor beta chains sequenced from one sample in a study of cytomegalovirus exposure and HLA in healthy donors. The protocol was immunoSEQ multiplex PCR, while the TCRdb copy is restricted to in-frame clones and leaves out a portion. The sample consists of some 150,000 clones, 87% of them appearing once. Specimen: PBMCs. Receptors were obtained from a woman in her 30s in good health and CMV-seronegative.

This clone has more than one count but fewer than ten. The chain joins TRBV7-9 to TRBJ2-2, with D perhaps TRBD1 (6 bases). From germline, CDR1 is SEHNR and CDR2 FQNEAQ (reference sequence). Between the trimmed V and J ends, which lost 5 bases and 3 bases, there was a span of 16 bases. The CDR3 length is 16 residues. The CDR3 sequence: CASSESQGSDTGELFF. CDR3 nucleotides: TGTGCCAGCAGCGAATCACAGGGTTCGGACACCGGGGAGCTGTTTTTT. The whole variable domain, remainder taken from reference TRBV7-9 and TRBJ2-2, is DTGVSQNPRHKITKRGQNVTFRCDPISEHNRLYWYRQTLGQGPEFLTYFQNEAQLEKSRLLSDRFSAERPKGSFSTLEIQRTEQGDSAMYLCASSESQGSDTGELFFGEGSRLTVL.

The CDR3 reads CASSKTANSSPLHF. CDR3 DNA sequence: TGCGCCAGCAGTAAGACAGCCAATTCCTCACCCCTCCACTTT. The chain combines TRBV23-1 with TRBJ1-6; D may be TRBD1 (5 bases). TRBV23-1 is annotated as an ORF whose role is uncertain. The CDR3 has 14 amino acids. The V gene lost 5 bases and the J gene lost 10 bases, with 15 bases spanning the gap.

CDR3 sequence: CASSRAGGLGKTEAFF. DNA of the CDR3: TGCGCCAGCAGCCGAGCGGGGGGCCTCGGTAAGACTGAAGCTTTCTTT. The J gene is TRBJ1-1, the V gene TRBV5-1, with D tentatively TRBD1 (6 bases). Deletions cut 4 bases from V and 5 bases from J, with 21 bases between. This CDR3 region has 16 residues. Germline V gives CDR1 SGHRS, CDR2 YFSETQ.

The chain has TRBV6-5 and TRBJ1-2; weak D call: TRBD1 (6 bases). Germline CDR1 and CDR2: MNHEY and SVGAGI. The CDR3 totals 15 residues. V was trimmed by 2 bases and J by 7 bases, leaving 17 bases between them. This chain's CDR3 is CASSYSSGGVAGYTF. The CDR3 nucleotides are TGTGCCAGCAGTTACAGTTCTGGGGGCGTTGCTGGCTACACCTTC.

This chain links TRBV7-2 with TRBJ1-6; D might be TRBD1 (6 bases). This CDR3 comprises 16 residues. Looked up from germline, CDR1 is SGHTA and CDR2 is FQGNSA. The ends were cut back, 2 bases at V and 9 bases at J, with 17 bases in the middle. CDR3 sequence: CASSLKLGGAGSPLHF. In DNA form, the CDR3 reads TGTGCCAGCAGCTTAAAGTTGGGGGGGGCTGGTTCACCCCTCCACTTT.